Shown below are 13 T cell receptor beta chains from a single sample sequenced in a study of CD8 T cells in Susac syndrome. Random-hexamer reverse transcription was applied to about 0.5 to 1 ug RNA. TCRdb re-called the immunoSEQ multiplex PCR reads with MiXCR, one entry per CDR3 protein. Of about 60,000 distinct CDR3 sequences in the sample, roughly 92% are singletons; the top ten hold 0.2%. The sequenced material came from CD8+ T cells from PBMCs. The receptor set was obtained from a human donor in good health.

The chain links TRBV6-5 to TRBJ2-2; 7 bases agree with TRBD1. CDR3 length: 16 residues. Germline V gives CDR1 MNHEY, CDR2 SVGAGI. The V segment lost 5 bases and the J segment 2 bases; nucleotides outside the gene matches: 8. The CDR3 loop reads CASSHWTGFNTGELFF. The CDR3 bases are TGTGCCAGCAGTCACTGGACAGGATTTAACACCGGGGAGCTGTTTTTT.

The chain employs TRBV27 and TRBJ2-3; 11 bases are a match to TRBD2. Germline loops: CDR1 MNHEY, CDR2 SMNVEV (reference sequence). The CDR3 has 16 amino acids. J was trimmed by 1 base and V by 2 bases; bases with no gene match: 2. The DNA of the CDR3 is TGTGCCAGCAGTTTAGTACTAGCGGGGGGCACAGATACGCAGTATTTT. Translating it yields CASSLVLAGGTDTQYF.

The chain uses TRBV28 and TRBJ2-5; 10 bases fit TRBD1. The CDR3 contains 17 residues. Germline V gene data show CDR1 as MDHEN and CDR2 as SYDVKM. J gave up 3 bases and V 6 bases, and 13 bases lay outside the gene matches. The chain's CDR3 is CASRSGQGTRSKETQYF. The CDR3 DNA is TGTGCCAGCAGGTCGGGACAGGGGACGCGATCAAAAGAGACCCAGTACTTC.

The chain employs TRBV25-1 and TRBJ2-3; 8 bases match TRBD1. CDR1 MGHDK and CDR2 SYGVNS come from the germline V gene. CDR3 length: 16 residues. J gave up 6 bases and V 6 bases, and 14 bases lay outside the gene matches. As DNA, the CDR3 is TGTGCCAGCAGCGCTCGGGGGACAGGCCCCATGGATACGCAGTATTTT. Translation: CASSARGTGPMDTQYF.

The chain is built from TRBV28 and TRBJ1-1; D might be TRBD1 (5 bases). This CDR3 spans 14 amino acids. The germline V gene has CDR1 MDHEN and CDR2 SYDVKM. Trimming shortened V by 2 bases and J by 4 bases, and 11 bases separated the two germline ends. The CDR3, as DNA: TGTGCCAGCAGTTTAGGCATGGGGGGCACTGAAGCTTTCTTT. Its protein is CASSLGMGGTEAFF.

The V gene is TRBV19, the J gene TRBJ2-1; D is uncertain. V was pared by 7 bases and J by 10 bases, with 11 bases between. The germline gives CDR1 LNHDA, CDR2 SQIVND (reference sequence). This CDR3 comprises 11 residues. The CDR3, as DNA: TGTGCCAGTACCAATGGGTGGGAGCAGTTCTTC. It translates to CASTNGWEQFF. The full variable domain, rest sourced from reference TRBV19 and TRBJ2-1, is DGGITQSPKYLFRKEGQNVTLSCEQNLNHDAMYWYRQDPGQGLRLIYYSQIVNDFQKGDIAEGYSVSREKKESFPLTVTSAQKNPTAFYLCASTNGWEQFFGPGTRLTVL.

CDR3 nucleotide sequence: TGTGCCAGCAGTTTCCGGGTAATGGGTCAGCCCCAGCATTTT. Amino acids: CASSFRVMGQPQHF. The chain recombines TRBV27 with TRBJ1-5, with D unclear. Germline V gene sequence: CDR1 MNHEY, CDR2 SMNVEV (reference sequence). This CDR3 is built from 14 residues. V was shortened by 3 bases and J by 6 bases, with 12 bases between the two germline ends.

The rearrangement links TRBV6-2 or TRBV6-3 to TRBJ1-1; D unresolved. V lost 7 bases and J 0 bases, leaving 9 bases between the germline ends. Germline V lookup: CDR1 MNHEY, CDR2 SVGEGT. The CDR3 extends over 13 amino acids. The CDR3 DNA is TGTGCCAGCACCGACACTATGAACACTGAAGCTTTCTTT. Translation gives CASTDTMNTEAFF.

This rearrangement joins TRBV4-1 to TRBJ1-2; unclear D gene. V lost 0 bases and J 4 bases, leaving 9 bases between the germline ends. This CDR3 is 14 amino acids long. Germline V gives CDR1 MGHRA, CDR2 YSYEKL. In DNA, the CDR3 is TGCGCCAGCAGCCAAGACCTCCGCGGCTATGGCTACACCTTC. Residues: CASSQDLRGYGYTF.

This chain uses TRBV11-2 with TRBJ1-2, with a tentative D call TRBD1 (6 bases). The germline gives CDR1 SGHAT, CDR2 FQNNGV. The CDR3 has 17 amino acids. Trimming pared 5 bases from V and 0 bases from J, leaving 19 bases between. The CDR3 protein is CASSQIPPGAPNYGYTF. In DNA form, the CDR3 reads TGTGCCAGCAGCCAGATCCCCCCGGGGGCGCCTAACTATGGCTACACCTTC.

The rearrangement joins TRBV4-3 to TRBJ2-1; TRBD1 is a possible D gene (6 bases). Germline lookup yields CDR1 LGHNA and CDR2 YSLEER. V lost 1 base to trimming and J lost 2 bases, with 9 bases between them. There are 15 residues in the CDR3. The CDR3 here is CASSQVHRAYNEQFF. CDR3 sequence (DNA): TGCGCCAGCAGCCAAGTTCACAGGGCCTACAATGAGCAGTTCTTC.

The CDR3 reads CASSPPGGQGLTYEQYF. The CDR3 DNA sequence: TGTGCCAGCTCACCCCCGGGTGGTCAGGGCCTTACCTACGAGCAGTACTTC. The chain has TRBV18 and TRBJ2-7, with D possibly matching TRBD1 (5 bases). The V end lost 3 bases, the J end lost 2 bases, and 20 bases lay between the germline ends. This CDR3 is 17 amino acids long. The germline gives CDR1 KGHSH, CDR2 LQKENI.

This clonotype was found once. J is TRBJ1-2 and V is TRBV4-1; a weak D match, TRBD1 (6 bases). CDR1 and CDR2 (germline): MGHRA, YSYEKL. The CDR3 runs to 12 residues. V lost 0 bases and J lost 8, with 7 bases in between. The CDR3 sequence is CASSQEGGGYTF. The CDR3 nucleotides are TGCGCCAGCAGCCAAGAGGGGGGCGGCTACACCTTC.